This T cell receptor (beta chain) was recovered during a study of T cells after yellow fever vaccination. Germline CDR1 is MRHNA and CDR2 is SNTAGT. V lost 4 bases to trimming and J lost 0 bases, with 8 bases between them. This CDR3 contains 14 residues. TCRdb re-called the 5' RACE reads with MiXCR, one entry per CDR3 protein. The data show 200,000 to 250,000 distinct CDR3 sequences, approximately 3% seen once. The receptor was derived from a man aged 18-30 years who received the YFV17D yellow fever vaccine. V and J are TRBV6-4 and TRBJ2-3, with TRBD2 as a possible D gene (5 bases). Sequencing used CD4+ T cells sorted from PBMCs, obtained 10 days after the yellow fever booster vaccination. The CDR3 sequence is CASSAQRSTDTQYF. CDR3 coding DNA: TGTGCCAGCAGTGCCCAGCGGAGCACAGATACGCAGTATTTT.